This T cell receptor (beta chain) was documented in a study of CD8+ T cells in alopecia areata. The study, taken as a whole, reports: Lesional scalp, especially alopecia totalis/universalis, showed higher clonality than normal scalp.

This CDR3 region has 13 residues. CDR1 is MGHRA, CDR2 YSYEKL, per germline. V trimming: 9 bases; J trimming: 9 bases; junction bases outside the gene matches: 4. RNA was isolated and reverse transcribed to cDNA, the sequencing template. Using immunoSEQ multiplex PCR, the repertoire was profiled, and TCRdb retains in-frame clones only, with some absent. The sample has roughly 150,000 clones, about three fifths seen once. Notes on this clone: Its antigen is undetermined.

This TCR came from a human donor in good health. The rearrangement uses TRBV4-1 and TRBJ2-1; 14 bases are shared with TRBD2. The sequencing input was CD4+ T cells sorted from blood. The CDR3 loop is CASGLAGGAEQFF. The CDR3 coding sequence is TGCGCCAGTGGACTAGCGGGAGGTGCTGAGCAGTTCTTC.